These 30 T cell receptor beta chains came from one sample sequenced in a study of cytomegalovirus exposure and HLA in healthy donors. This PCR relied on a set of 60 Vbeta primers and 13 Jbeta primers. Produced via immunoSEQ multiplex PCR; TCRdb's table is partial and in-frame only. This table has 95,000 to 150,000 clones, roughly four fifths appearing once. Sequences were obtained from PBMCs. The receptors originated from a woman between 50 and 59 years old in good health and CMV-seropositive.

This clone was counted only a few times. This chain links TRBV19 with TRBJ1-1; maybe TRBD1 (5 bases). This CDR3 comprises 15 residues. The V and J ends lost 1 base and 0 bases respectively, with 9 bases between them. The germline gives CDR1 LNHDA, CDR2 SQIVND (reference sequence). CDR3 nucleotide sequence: TGTGCCAGTAGTATAGGGGGCAACATGAACACTGAAGCTTTCTTT. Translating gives CASSIGGNMNTEAFF.

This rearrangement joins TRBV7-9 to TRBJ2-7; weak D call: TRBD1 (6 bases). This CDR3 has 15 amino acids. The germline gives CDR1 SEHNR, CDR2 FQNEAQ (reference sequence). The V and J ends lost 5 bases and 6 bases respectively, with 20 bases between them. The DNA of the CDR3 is TGTGCCAGCAGCATGGTTACAGGGTCGCGGTTCGAGCAGTACTTC. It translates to CASSMVTGSRFEQYF.

The CDR3 spells CASSLSTGGSYEQYF. Here the CDR3 DNA reads TGTGCCAGCAGTTTATCGACAGGGGGCTCCTACGAGCAGTACTTC. The chain uses TRBV28 and TRBJ2-7; 9 nucleotides line up with TRBD1. Trimming at V came to 1 base and at J to 0 bases, leaving 1 base not matched to a gene. Per the germline V gene, CDR1 is MDHEN and CDR2 is SYDVKM. CDR3 length equals 15 residues.

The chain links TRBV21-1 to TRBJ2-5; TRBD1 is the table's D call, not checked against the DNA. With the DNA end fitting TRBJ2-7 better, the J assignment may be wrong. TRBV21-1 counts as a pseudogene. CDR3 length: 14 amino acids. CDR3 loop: CASATGDGSYEQYF. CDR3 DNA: TGTGCCAGCGCAACAGGGGACGGTTCCTACGAGCAGTACTTC.

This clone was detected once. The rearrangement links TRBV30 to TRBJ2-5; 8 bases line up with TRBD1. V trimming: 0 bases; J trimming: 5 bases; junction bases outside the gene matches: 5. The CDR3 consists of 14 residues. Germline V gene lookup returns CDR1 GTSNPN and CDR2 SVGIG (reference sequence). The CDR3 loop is CAWSVRGLRETQYF. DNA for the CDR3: TGTGCCTGGAGTGTCAGGGGGCTACGGGAGACCCAGTACTTC.

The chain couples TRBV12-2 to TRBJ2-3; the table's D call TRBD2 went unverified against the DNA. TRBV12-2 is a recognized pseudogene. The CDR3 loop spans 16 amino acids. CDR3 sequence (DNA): TGTGCAAGTCGCTTAGCTGGAACGGGGGGGCGGGATACGCAGTATTTT. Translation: CASRLAGTGGRDTQYF.

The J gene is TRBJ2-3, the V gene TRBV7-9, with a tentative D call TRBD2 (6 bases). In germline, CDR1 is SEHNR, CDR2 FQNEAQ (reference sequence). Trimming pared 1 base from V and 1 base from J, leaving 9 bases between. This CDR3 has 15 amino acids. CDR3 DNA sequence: TGTGCCAGCAGCTTAGTAACGGGGGGCACAGATACGCAGTATTTT. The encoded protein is CASSLVTGGTDTQYF.

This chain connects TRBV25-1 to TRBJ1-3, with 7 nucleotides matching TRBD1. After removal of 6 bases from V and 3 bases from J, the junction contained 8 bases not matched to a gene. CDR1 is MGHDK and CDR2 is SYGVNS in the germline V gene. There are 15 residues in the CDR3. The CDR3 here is CASSHPGQLGNTIYF. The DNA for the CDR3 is TGTGCCAGCAGCCATCCGGGACAGCTTGGAAACACCATATATTTT. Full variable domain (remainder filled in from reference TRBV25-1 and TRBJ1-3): EADIYQTPRYLVIGTGKKITLECSQTMGHDKMYWYQQDPGMELHLIHYSYGVNSTEKGDLSSESTVSRIRTEHFPLTLESARPSHTSQYLCASSHPGQLGNTIYFGEGSWLTVV.

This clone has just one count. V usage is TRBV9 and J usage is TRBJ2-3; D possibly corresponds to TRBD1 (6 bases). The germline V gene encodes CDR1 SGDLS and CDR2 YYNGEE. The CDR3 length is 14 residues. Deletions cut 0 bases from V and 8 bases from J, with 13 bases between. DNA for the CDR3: TGTGCCAGCAGCGTAGGACAGGCTGGAGTTACGCAGTATTTT. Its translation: CASSVGQAGVTQYF.

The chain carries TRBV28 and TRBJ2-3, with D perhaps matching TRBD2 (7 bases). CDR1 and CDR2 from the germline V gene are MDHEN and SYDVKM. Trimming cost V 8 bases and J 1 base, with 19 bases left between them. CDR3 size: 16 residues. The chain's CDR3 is CASFRRGGVGTDTQYF. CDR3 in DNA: TGTGCCAGCTTTCGACGAGGGGGGGTCGGCACAGATACGCAGTATTTT.

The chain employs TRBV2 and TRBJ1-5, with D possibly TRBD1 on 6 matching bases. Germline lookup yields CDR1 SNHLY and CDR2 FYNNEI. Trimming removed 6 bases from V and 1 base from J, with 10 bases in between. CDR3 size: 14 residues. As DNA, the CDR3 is TGTGCCAGCAGCAGGGGTATAAGCAATCAGCCCCAGCATTTT. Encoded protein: CASSRGISNQPQHF. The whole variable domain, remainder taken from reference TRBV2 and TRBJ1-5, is EPEVTQTPSHQVTQMGQEVILRCVPISNHLYFYWYRQILGQKVEFLVSFYNNEISEKSEIFDDQFSVERPDGSNFTLKIRSTKLEDSAMYFCASSRGISNQPQHFGDGTRLSIL.

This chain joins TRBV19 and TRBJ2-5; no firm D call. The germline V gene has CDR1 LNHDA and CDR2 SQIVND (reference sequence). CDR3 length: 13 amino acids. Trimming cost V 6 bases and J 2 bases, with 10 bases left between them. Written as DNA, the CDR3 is TGTGCCAGTAGCCCACACAAACAAGAGACCCAGTACTTC. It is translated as CASSPHKQETQYF.

The CDR3 sequence: CASSVGRGQGSSGYTF. CDR3 nucleotides: TGTGCCAGCAGCGTAGGGAGGGGACAGGGATCGTCTGGCTACACCTTC. This rearrangement joins TRBV9 to TRBJ1-2; 9 positions match TRBD1. The CDR3 is made up of 16 amino acids. CDR1 and CDR2 (germline): SGDLS, YYNGEE. Trimming removed 0 bases from V and 7 bases from J; junction bases left unmatched: 10.

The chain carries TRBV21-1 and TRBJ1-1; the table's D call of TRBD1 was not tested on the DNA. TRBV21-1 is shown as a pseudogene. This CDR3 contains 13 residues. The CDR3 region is CASRRTGDSEAFF. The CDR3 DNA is TGTGCCAGCAGACGGACAGGGGACTCTGAAGCTTTCTTT.

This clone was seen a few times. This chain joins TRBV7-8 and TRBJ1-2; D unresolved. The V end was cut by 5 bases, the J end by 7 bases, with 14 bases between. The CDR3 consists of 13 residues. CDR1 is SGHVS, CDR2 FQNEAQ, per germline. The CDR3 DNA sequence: TGTGCCAGCAGCCTCGATCTAGGTAGTGGCTACACCTTC. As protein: CASSLDLGSGYTF.

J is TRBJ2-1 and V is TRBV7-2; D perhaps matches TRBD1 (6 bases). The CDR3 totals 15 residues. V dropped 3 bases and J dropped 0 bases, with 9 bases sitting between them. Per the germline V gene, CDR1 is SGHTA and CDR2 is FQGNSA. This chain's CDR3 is CASSFTGSSYNEQFF. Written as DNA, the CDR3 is TGTGCCAGCAGCTTCACAGGGAGCTCCTACAATGAGCAGTTCTTC.

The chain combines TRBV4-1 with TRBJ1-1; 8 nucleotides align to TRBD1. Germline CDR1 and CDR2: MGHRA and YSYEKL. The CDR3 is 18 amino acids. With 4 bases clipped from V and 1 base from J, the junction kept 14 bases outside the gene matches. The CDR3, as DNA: TGCGCCAGCAGCCCGGTCGACGCAGGGGGCAGGGGGAACACTGAAGCTTTCTTT. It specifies CASSPVDAGGRGNTEAFF.

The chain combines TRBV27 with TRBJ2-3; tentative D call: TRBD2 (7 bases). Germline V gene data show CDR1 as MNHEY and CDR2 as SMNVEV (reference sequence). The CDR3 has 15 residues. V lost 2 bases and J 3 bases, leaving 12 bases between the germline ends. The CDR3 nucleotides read TGTGCCAGCAGTTTAATTGGGGGGGCAACAGATACGCAGTATTTT. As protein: CASSLIGGATDTQYF.

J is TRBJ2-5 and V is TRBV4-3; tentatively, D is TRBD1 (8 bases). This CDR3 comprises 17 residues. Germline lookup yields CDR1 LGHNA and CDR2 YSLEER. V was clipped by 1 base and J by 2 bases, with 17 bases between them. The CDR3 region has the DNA TGCGCCAGCAGCCAAGGCCCCCACAGGGGGGGGCAAGAGACCCAGTACTTC. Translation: CASSQGPHRGGQETQYF.

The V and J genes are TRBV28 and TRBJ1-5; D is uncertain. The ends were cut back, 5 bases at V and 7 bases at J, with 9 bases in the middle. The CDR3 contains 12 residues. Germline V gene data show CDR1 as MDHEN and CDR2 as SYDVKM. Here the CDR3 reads CASSPLGQPQHF. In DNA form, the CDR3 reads TGTGCCAGCAGTCCTTTGGGCCAGCCCCAGCATTTT.

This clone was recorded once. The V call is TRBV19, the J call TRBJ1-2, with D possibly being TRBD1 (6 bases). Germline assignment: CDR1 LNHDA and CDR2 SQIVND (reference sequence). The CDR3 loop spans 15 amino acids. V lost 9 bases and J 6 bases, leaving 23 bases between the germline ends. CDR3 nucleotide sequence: TGTGCCAGCACCACCCGGGGGGCAGGGGCGAATGGCTACACCTTC. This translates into CASTTRGAGANGYTF.

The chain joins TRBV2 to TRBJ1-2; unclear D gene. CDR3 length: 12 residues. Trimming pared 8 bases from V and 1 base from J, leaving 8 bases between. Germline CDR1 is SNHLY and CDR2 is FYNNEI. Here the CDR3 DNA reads TGTGCCAGCGGCGGTAATAACTATGGCTACACCTTC. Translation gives CASGGNNYGYTF.

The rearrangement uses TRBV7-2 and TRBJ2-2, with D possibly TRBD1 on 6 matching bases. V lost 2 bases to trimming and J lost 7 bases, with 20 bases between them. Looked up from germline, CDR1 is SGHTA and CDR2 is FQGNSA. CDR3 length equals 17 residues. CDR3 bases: TGTGCCAGCAGCTTAAGACAGGTTGATGACTACGGCGGGGAGCTGTTTTTT. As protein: CASSLRQVDDYGGELFF.

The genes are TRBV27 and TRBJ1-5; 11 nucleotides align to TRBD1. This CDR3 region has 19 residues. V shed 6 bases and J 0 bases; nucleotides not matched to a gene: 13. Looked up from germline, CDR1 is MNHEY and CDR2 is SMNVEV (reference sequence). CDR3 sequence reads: CASRRNSGTGGNSNQPQHF. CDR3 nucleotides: TGTGCCAGCAGAAGAAACTCCGGGACAGGGGGAAATAGCAATCAGCCCCAGCATTTT.

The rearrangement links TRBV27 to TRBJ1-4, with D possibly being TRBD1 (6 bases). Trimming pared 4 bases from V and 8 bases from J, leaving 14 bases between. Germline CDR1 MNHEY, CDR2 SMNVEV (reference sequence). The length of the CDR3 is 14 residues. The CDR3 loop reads CASSWSNRAEKLFF. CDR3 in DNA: TGTGCCAGCAGTTGGTCAAACAGGGCGGAAAAACTGTTTTTT.

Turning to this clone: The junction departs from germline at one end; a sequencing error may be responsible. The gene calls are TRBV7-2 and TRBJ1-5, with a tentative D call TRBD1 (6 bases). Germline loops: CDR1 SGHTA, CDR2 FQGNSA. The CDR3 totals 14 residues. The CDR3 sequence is CASSLQGLNQPQPF. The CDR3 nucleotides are TGTGCCAGCAGCCTACAGGGTTTGAATCAGCCCCAGCCTTTT.

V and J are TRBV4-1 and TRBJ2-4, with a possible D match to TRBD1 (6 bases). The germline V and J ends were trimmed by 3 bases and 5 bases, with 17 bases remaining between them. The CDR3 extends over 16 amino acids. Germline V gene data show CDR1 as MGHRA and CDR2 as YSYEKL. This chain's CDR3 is CASSHEKQGGQNIQYF. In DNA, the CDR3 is TGCGCCAGCAGCCATGAAAAACAGGGCGGACAAAACATTCAGTACTTC.

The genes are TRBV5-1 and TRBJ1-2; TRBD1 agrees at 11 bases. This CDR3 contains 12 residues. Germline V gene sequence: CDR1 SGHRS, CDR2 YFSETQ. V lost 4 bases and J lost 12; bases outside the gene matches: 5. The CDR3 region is CASSPLGQGDTF. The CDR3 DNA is TGCGCCAGCAGCCCACTGGGACAGGGGGACACCTTC.

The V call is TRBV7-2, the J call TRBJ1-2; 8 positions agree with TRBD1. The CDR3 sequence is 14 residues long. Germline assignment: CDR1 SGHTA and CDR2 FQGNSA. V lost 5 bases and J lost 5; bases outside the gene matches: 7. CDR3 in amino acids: CASSPDRGGYGYTF. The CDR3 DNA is TGTGCCAGCAGCCCCGACAGGGGAGGGTATGGCTACACCTTC.

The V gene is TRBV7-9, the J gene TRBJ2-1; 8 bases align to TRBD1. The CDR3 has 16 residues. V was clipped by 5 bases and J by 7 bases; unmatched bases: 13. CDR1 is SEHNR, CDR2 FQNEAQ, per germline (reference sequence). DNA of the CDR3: TGTGCCAGCAGCCGTCAGGGGGCGCAATATGGGAATGAGCAGTTCTTC. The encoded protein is CASSRQGAQYGNEQFF.